Listed here is a single T cell receptor beta chain. TCRdb passed the 5' RACE reads through MiXCR, listing each CDR3 protein once. The sample has a few hundred thousand distinct CDR3 sequences; about 20% are singletons. This record belongs to a study of T-cell memory formation after mild COVID-19. Germline assignment: CDR1 SGHVS and CDR2 FNYEAQ. The V end was cut by 4 bases, the J end by 6 bases, with 14 bases between. There are 14 residues in the CDR3. The source is an adult woman who had mild COVID-19 (a few samples of this study predate the infection). Cell type and time point are not known. What was sequenced was PBMCs or a T cell subset sorted from them (not recorded which). The chain carries TRBV7-6 and TRBJ2-3, with D possibly being TRBD2 (5 bases). CDR3 amino acids: CASSYYAAGDTQYF. In nucleotides, the CDR3 is TGTGCCAGCAGCTACTACGCCGCGGGCGATACGCAGTATTTT.